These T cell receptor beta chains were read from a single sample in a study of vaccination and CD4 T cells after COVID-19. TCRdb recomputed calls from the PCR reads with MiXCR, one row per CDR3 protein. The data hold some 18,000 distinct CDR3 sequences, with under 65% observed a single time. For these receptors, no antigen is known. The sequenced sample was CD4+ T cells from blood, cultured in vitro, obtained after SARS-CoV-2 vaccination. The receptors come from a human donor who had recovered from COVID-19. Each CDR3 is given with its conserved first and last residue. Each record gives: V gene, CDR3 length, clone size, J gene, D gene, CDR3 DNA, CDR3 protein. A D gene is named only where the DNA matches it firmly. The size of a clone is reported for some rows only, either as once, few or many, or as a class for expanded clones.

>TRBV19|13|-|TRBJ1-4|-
TGTGCCAGTAGTATAAACAATAATGAAAAACTGTTTTTT
CASSINNNEKLFF
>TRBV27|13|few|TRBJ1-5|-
TGTGCCAGCAGTCGGGGATTCAATCAGCCCCAGCATTTT
CASSRGFNQPQHF
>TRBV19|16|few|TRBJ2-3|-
TGTGCCAGTAGACAAGATTGGGGAATTGGCACAGATACGCAGTATTTT
CASRQDWGIGTDTQYF
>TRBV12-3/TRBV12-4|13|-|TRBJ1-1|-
TGTGCCAGCAGTTTAGGGGGACACACTGAAGCTTTCTTT
CASSLGGHTEAFF
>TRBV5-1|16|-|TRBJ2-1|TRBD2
TGCGCCAGCAGCTTATTGTCTAGCGGGGTGGACAATGAGCAGTTCTTC
CASSLLSSGVDNEQFF
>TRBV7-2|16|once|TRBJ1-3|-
TGTGCCAGCAGCTTAGTTGGGGGGGCGACGGGAAACACCATATATTTT
CASSLVGGATGNTIYF
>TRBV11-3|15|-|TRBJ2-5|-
TGTGCCAGCAGCTTAGGACCCCCAGGACAAGAGACCCAGTACTTC
CASSLGPPGQETQYF
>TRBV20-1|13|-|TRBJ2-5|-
TGCAGTGCTGAGAGGGACGGCCAAGAGACCCAGTACTTC
CSAERDGQETQYF
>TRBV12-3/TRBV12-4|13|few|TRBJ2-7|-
TGTGCCAGCAGTCCCCGGGGCCTCTACGAGCAGTACTTC
CASSPRGLYEQYF
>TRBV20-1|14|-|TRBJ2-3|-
TGCAGTGCTCTACTAGCAAGTAGGATAGATACGCAGTATTTT
CSALLASRIDTQYF
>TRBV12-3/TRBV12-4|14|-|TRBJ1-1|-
TGTGCCAGCAGTTTGGGACGGGGAAGCACTGAAGCTTTCTTT
CASSLGRGSTEAFF
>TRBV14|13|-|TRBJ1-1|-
TGTGCCAGCAGCCCTTCGGACTGGAGAAAAGCTTTCTTT
CASSPSDWRKAFF
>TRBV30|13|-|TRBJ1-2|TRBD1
TGTGCCTGGAGTCCTGGGACAGGGGGCGGCTACACCTTC
CAWSPGTGGGYTF
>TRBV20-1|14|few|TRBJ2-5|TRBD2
TGCAGTGCTAGTCCTAGCGGGGATGAAGAGACCCAGTACTTC
CSASPSGDEETQYF
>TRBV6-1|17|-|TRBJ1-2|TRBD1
TGTGCCAGCAGTGACTTTCAGGGACAGGGGGCTGGCTATGGCTACACCTTC
CASSDFQGQGAGYGYTF
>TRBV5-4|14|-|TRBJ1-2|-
TGTGCCAGCAGCTTGGCCGGGGGAGTCGGGGGCTACACCTTC
CASSLAGGVGGYTF
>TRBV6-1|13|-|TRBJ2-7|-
TGTGCCGTCCGGAGAGGGAAGCCCTACGAGCAGTACTTC
CAVRRGKPYEQYF
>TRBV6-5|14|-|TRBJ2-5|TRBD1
TGTGCCAGCAGTTACTCTGAGGGGGCCGAGACCCAGTACTTC
CASSYSEGAETQYF
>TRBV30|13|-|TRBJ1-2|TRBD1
TGTGCCTGGAGTCAACAGGGGTACGGTGGCTACACCTTC
CAWSQQGYGGYTF
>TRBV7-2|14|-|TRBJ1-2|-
TGTGCCAGCAGCTTAGGACCAGGACGGTATGGCTACACCTTC
CASSLGPGRYGYTF
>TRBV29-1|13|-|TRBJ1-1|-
TGCAGCGTTGACCTGGGGCTGGGACCTGAAGCTTTCTTT
CSVDLGLGPEAFF
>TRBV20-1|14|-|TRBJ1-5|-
TGCAGTGCTAGTGGGGGGATAAGCAATCAGCCCCAGCATTTT
CSASGGISNQPQHF
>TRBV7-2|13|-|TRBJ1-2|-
TGTGCCAGCAGCTACCCTGAGGCCAGGGCCTACACCTTC
CASSYPEARAYTF
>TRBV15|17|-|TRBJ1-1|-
TGTGCCACCAGCAGAGATTTATGGGGGTGCGTAGGCACTGAAGCTTTCTTT
CATSRDLWGCVGTEAFF
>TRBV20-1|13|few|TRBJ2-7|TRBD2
TGCAGTGCTAGGACTAGCGGGGCCTACGAGCAGTACTTC
CSARTSGAYEQYF
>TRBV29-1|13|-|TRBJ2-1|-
TGCAGCGTACAGGGTCGCTCCTACAATGAGCAGTTCTTC
CSVQGRSYNEQFF
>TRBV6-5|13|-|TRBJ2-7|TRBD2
TGTGCCAGCAGTTACCGGGGGGTCTACGAGCAGTACTTC
CASSYRGVYEQYF
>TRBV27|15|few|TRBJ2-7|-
TGTGCCAGCTCTGTAGGGGGAGACTACTTCTACGAGCAGTACTTC
CASSVGGDYFYEQYF
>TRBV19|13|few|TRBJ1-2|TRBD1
TGTGCCGGAAGGGACAGGGTGAATGACGGCTACACCTTC
CAGRDRVNDGYTF
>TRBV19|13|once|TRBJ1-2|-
TGTGCCAGTACCCGGGGGGGGTACTATGGCTACACCTTC
CASTRGGYYGYTF
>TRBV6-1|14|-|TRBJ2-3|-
TGTGCCAGCAGTGAAGGGACTGTCCAGGATACGCAGTATTTT
CASSEGTVQDTQYF